The sequence of this T cell receptor beta chain was determined in a study of T-cell memory formation after mild COVID-19. TCR alpha and TCR beta cDNA libraries carrying sample barcodes and UMIs were produced by 5'RACE using constant-segment primers. TCRdb ran MiXCR on the 5' RACE reads and lists one entry per CDR3 protein. The profile shows almost 550,000 distinct CDR3 sequences, 20% of them singletons. Study-level results: The study found balanced CD4/CD8 in clones contracting day 15 to 85 and a CD4+ lean in later expanders. Some clones that responded turned up in pre-infection memory, which suggests that cross-reactive memory joined in.

This clonotype has more than one count but fewer than ten. As yet, its antigen is unknown. With 3 bases clipped from V and 2 bases from J, the junction kept 3 bases outside the gene matches. The CDR3 is 17 residues long. Per the germline V gene, CDR1 is SGHRS and CDR2 is YFSETQ. The TCR sequence derives from an adult woman who had mild COVID-19 (a few samples of this study predate the infection). Cell type and time point are not known. Source material: PBMCs or a T cell subset sorted from them (not recorded which). J is TRBJ2-1 and V is TRBV5-1; TRBD2 aligns across 15 bases. CDR3 in amino acids: CASSWGLAGGTYNEQFF. Written as DNA, the CDR3 is TGCGCCAGCAGCTGGGGACTAGCGGGGGGAACCTACAATGAGCAGTTCTTC.